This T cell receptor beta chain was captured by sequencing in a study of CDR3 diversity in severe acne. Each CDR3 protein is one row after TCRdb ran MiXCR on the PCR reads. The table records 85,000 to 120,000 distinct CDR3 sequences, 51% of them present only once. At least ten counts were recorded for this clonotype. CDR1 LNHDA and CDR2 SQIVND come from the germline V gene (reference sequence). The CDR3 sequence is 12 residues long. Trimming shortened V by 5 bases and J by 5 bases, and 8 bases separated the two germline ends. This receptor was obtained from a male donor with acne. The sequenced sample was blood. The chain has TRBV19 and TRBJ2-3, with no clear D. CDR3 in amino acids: CASSVSGDTQYF. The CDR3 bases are TGTGCCAGTAGTGTCTCAGGAGATACGCAGTATTTT.